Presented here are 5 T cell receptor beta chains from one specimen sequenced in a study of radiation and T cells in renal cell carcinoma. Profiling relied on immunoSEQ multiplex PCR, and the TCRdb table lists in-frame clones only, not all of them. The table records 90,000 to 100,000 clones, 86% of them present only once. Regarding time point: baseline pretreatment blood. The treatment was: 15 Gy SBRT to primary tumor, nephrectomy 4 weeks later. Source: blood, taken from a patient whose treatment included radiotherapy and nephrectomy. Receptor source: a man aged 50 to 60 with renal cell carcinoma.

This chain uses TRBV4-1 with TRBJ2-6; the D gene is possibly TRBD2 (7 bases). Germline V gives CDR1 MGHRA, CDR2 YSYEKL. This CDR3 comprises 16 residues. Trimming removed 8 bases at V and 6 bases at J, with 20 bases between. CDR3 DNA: TGCGCCAGCTGGGGGGGGGCGACGCAATCGGCCAACGTCCTGACTTTC. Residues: CASWGGATQSANVLTF.

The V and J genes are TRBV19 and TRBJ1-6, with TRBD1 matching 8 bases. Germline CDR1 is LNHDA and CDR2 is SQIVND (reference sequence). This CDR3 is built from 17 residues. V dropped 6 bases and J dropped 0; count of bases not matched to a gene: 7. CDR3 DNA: TGTGCCAGTAGCCGGACAGGGCAAAGCTCCTATAATTCACCCCTCCACTTT. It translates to CASSRTGQSSYNSPLHF.

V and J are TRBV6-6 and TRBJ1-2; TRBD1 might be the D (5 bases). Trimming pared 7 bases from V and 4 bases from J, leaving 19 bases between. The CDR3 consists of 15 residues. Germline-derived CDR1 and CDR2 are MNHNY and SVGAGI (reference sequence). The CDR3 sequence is CASNPSTALSYGYTF. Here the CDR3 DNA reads TGTGCCAGCAACCCATCGACAGCCTTGAGCTATGGCTACACCTTC.

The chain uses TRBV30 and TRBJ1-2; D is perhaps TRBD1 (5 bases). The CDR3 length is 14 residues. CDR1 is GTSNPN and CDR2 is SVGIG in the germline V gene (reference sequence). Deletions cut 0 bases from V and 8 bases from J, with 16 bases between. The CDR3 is CAWSVLGGNRGYTF. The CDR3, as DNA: TGTGCCTGGAGTGTCCTGGGGGGTAACCGGGGCTACACCTTC. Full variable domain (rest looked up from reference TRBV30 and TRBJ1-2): SQTIHQWPATLVQPVGSPLSLECTVEGTSNPNLYWYRQAAGRGLQLLFYSVGIGQISSEVPQNLSASRPQDRQFILSSKKLLLSDSGFYLCAWSVLGGNRGYTFGSGTRLTVV.

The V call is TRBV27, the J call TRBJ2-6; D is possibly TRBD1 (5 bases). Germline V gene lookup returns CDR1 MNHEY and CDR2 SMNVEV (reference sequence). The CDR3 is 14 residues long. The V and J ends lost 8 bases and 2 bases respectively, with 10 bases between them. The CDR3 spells CASSVRAGANVLTF. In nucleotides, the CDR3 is TGTGCCAGCTCCGTCAGGGCTGGGGCCAACGTCCTGACTTTC.